This is a list of T cell receptor beta chains from one sample in a study of blood T cells in healthy people across ages. TCRdb re-derived calls from the 5' RACE reads in MiXCR, one entry per CDR3 protein. The table records 1.5 million to 2 million distinct CDR3 sequences, more than 35% of them present only once. Specimen: blood. These receptors were obtained from a human donor in good health. The CDR3 runs from the conserved cysteine through the conserved F or W. A D gene is named only where the DNA matches it firmly. The size entry is marked missing in some rows and otherwise reads once, few, many or a size class.

TRBV24-1,.,TRBJ2-1,few,TGTGCCATCGAGTCCTACAATGAGCAGTTCTTC,CAIESYNEQFF
TRBV29-1,.,TRBJ1-2,.,TGCAGCGTAGACTATGCTACCGGGACACCCTATGGCTACACCTTC,CSVDYATGTPYGYTF
TRBV5-5,.,TRBJ2-7,.,TGTGCCAGCAGCTTGATATCGGGCCCCTACGAGCAGTACTTC,CASSLISGPYEQYF
TRBV9,.,TRBJ1-1,few,TGTGCCAGCAGCGTGGAGGGCGGGGACACTGAAGCTTTCTTT,CASSVEGGDTEAFF
TRBV5-1,.,TRBJ1-2,.,TGCGCCAGCAGCTTAAGGACAGATCATGGCTACACCTTC,CASSLRTDHGYTF
TRBV12-3/TRBV12-4,TRBD1,TRBJ1-2,.,TGTGCCAGCAGGGCGACAGGGGCGCTCTATGGCTACACCTTC,CASRATGALYGYTF
TRBV2,.,TRBJ1-1,few,TGTGCCAGCAGTGTCAGACAGAACACTGAAGCTTTCTTT,CASSVRQNTEAFF
TRBV13,TRBD1,TRBJ1-2,.,TGTGCCAGCAGCTTAGATACCGGGACAGGCAACGGCTACACCTTC,CASSLDTGTGNGYTF
TRBV7-2,.,TRBJ2-7,.,TGTGCCAGCAGCCAAAACTGGGATAGCTCCTACGAGCAGTACTTC,CASSQNWDSSYEQYF
TRBV29-1,TRBD1,TRBJ2-1,.,TGCAGCGTTGAAGCTGAGGACAGGGGGCCTGAGCAGTTCTTC,CSVEAEDRGPEQFF
TRBV6-1,.,TRBJ2-4,.,TGTGCCAGCAGTGGTTGGGACAGCATCGTTCGGGAGCAGTACTTC,CASSGWDSIVREQYF
TRBV20-1,TRBD2,TRBJ2-7,.,TGCAGTGCTAGAGAGGGGGTCGGGGGGTACCGTGAGCAGTACTTC,CSAREGVGGYREQYF
TRBV4-2,TRBD2,TRBJ2-5,.,TGTGCCAGCAGCCAAGAAACGACTAGCCCATACAATGAGCAGTACTTC,CASSQETTSPYNEQYF
TRBV27,.,TRBJ2-1,.,TGTGCCAGCAAATCTGTTAGCTCCTACAATGAGCAGTTCTTC,CASKSVSSYNEQFF
TRBV12-5,TRBD1,TRBJ1-5,.,TGTGCTAGTGGTCGGGGACAGGGAGGCAATCAGCCCCAGCATTTT,CASGRGQGGNQPQHF
TRBV9,TRBD2,TRBJ2-7,many,TGTGCCAGCAGCGTAGGGACTAGCGGTTACGAGCAGTACTTC,CASSVGTSGYEQYF
TRBV7-8,TRBD1,TRBJ2-7,.,TGTGCCAGCAGCTACACAGGGGGCGCAAATAAGAACGAGCAGTACTTC,CASSYTGGANKNEQYF
TRBV3-1,.,TRBJ2-3,.,TGTGCCAGCAGCCAAGGAGGACTTCTTCTGGATACGCAGTATTTT,CASSQGGLLLDTQYF
TRBV20-1,.,TRBJ1-2,few,TGCAGTGCGCCGGGACGGCCCTATGGCTACACCTTC,CSAPGRPYGYTF
TRBV20-1,TRBD1,TRBJ2-3,.,TGCAGTGCTAGTCCCGGGACAGGGCCCACAGATACGCAGTATTTT,CSASPGTGPTDTQYF
TRBV4-3,TRBD2,TRBJ2-4,.,TGCGCCAGCAGCCAAGATGGGGGGGGACCTGAGAGGGCCAAAAACATTCAGTACTTC,CASSQDGGGPERAKNIQYF
TRBV29-1,.,TRBJ1-1,few,TGCAGCGTTGGTCCCAGGAGCCTTGAAGCTTTCTTT,CSVGPRSLEAFF
TRBV9,.,TRBJ2-5,many,TGTGCCAGCAGCGTAGACAGGACCTTAGAGACCCAGTACTTC,CASSVDRTLETQYF
TRBV20-1,.,TRBJ2-4,.,TGCAGTGCACGGAAGTTCGAAAACATTCAGTACTTC,CSARKFENIQYF
TRBV6-5,.,TRBJ1-2,.,TGTGCCAGCAGCTTCCGGGGGCTTATGAATGGCTACACCTTC,CASSFRGLMNGYTF
TRBV7-2,TRBD1,TRBJ1-2,.,TGTGCCAGCAGCTTATCGAATAGGGGGCCCCACTATGGCTACACCTTC,CASSLSNRGPHYGYTF
TRBV7-2,.,TRBJ2-7,.,TGTGCCAGCAGCCCCGCGGTCACCCCTACGCAGCAGTACTTC,CASSPAVTPTQQYF
TRBV4-2,TRBD2,TRBJ2-1,.,TGTGCCAGCAGCCAAGACGCTAGCGGAGCCTACAATGAGCAGTTCTTC,CASSQDASGAYNEQFF
TRBV5-1,.,TRBJ2-7,.,TGCGCCAGCAGCTTACGGGGACACTACGAGCAGTACTTC,CASSLRGHYEQYF
TRBV20-1,TRBD2,TRBJ2-7,few,TGCAGTGCTACCAGACTAGCGGCCTCCTACGAGCAGTACTTC,CSATRLAASYEQYF
TRBV6-1,.,TRBJ2-5,few,TGTGCCAGCGTGAGGGGCTTCGGGGGCACCACTAAAGAGACCCAGTACTTC,CASVRGFGGTTKETQYF
TRBV7-6,.,TRBJ1-1,.,TGTGCCAGCAGCCAAATAATGGATTTGAACACTGAAGCTTTCTTT,CASSQIMDLNTEAFF
TRBV6-1,.,TRBJ1-1,few,TGTGCCAGCAGGTCCACTGAAGCTTTCTTT,CASRSTEAFF
TRBV29-1,.,TRBJ1-1,.,TGCAGCGTTGCCCTCTGGGGGGCCGAAAACACTGAAGCTTTCTTT,CSVALWGAENTEAFF
TRBV6-2/TRBV6-3,TRBD2,TRBJ2-1,few,TGTGCCAGCAGTTATTGGGAGGGTGGGAATGAGCAGTTCTTC,CASSYWEGGNEQFF
TRBV5-1,.,TRBJ2-1,many,TGCGCCAGCAGCTTGGGCGGCCGGAGCTCCTACAATGAGCAGTTCTTC,CASSLGGRSSYNEQFF
TRBV7-8,.,TRBJ1-2,few,TGTGCCAGCAGCTTCGACGGGATCAGATTCGACTATGACTACACCTTC,CASSFDGIRFDYDYTF
TRBV30,.,TRBJ1-2,.,TGTGCCGGGAGGGTAAACACCTATGGCTACACCTTC,CAGRVNTYGYTF
TRBV5-5,.,TRBJ2-6,.,TGTGCCAGCAGCTTAGTCGACGATAGCTCTGGGGCCAACGTCCTGACTTTC,CASSLVDDSSGANVLTF
TRBV7-9,.,TRBJ2-7,few,TGTACCAGCAGCCCAATAGATGGGATTACCTACGAGCAGTACTTC,CTSSPIDGITYEQYF
TRBV20-1,TRBD2,TRBJ2-7,few,TGCAGTGCTAGAGATCCTAGTGGCCTAGGCGGGGGTCCCTACGAGCAGTACTTC,CSARDPSGLGGGPYEQYF
TRBV7-8,.,TRBJ2-1,.,TGTGCCAGCAGCTATCGGGCCTCCTACAATGAGCAGTTCTTC,CASSYRASYNEQFF
TRBV20-1,TRBD1,TRBJ1-2,few,TGCAGTGCTAGAGATGGACAGGGGGTGTATGGCTACACCTTC,CSARDGQGVYGYTF
TRBV20-1,TRBD2,TRBJ2-4,few,TGCAGTGCTACCGGGGGGACTGGGGAGCAGTACTTC,CSATGGTGEQYF
TRBV7-2,.,TRBJ2-6,.,TGTGCCAGCAGCTTAGGAGCCAGGGTTACTGGGGCCAACGTCCTGACTTTC,CASSLGARVTGANVLTF
TRBV4-2,.,TRBJ1-4,.,TGTGCCAGCAGCCAAGATCCGGCGGGGAACGCCGAAAAACTGTTTTTT,CASSQDPAGNAEKLFF
TRBV28,TRBD1,TRBJ1-2,.,TGTGCCAGCAGCCTCCTCGGGACAGAAGCTAACTATGGCTACACCTTC,CASSLLGTEANYGYTF
TRBV20-1,TRBD1,TRBJ2-7,.,TGCAGTGCTAGAGAAGAAGGCGGGGGACAGGGCTACGACGAGCAGTACTTC,CSAREEGGGQGYDEQYF
TRBV7-2,.,TRBJ1-5,.,TGTGCCAGCAGCTTATCGGGGGTTTATAGCAATCAGCCCCAGCATTTT,CASSLSGVYSNQPQHF